The entry that follows covers one T cell receptor beta chain sequence. Its antigen is undetermined. V was clipped by 3 bases and J by 7 bases, with 13 bases between them. The germline CDR1 and CDR2 sequences are DFQATT and SNEGSKA (reference sequence). The CDR3 covers 13 residues. A second PCR, run for about 7 to 12 cycles, used a sample-barcoded 5' primer plus a J-beta primer mix. MiXCR, applied by TCRdb to the 5' RACE reads, yields one record per CDR3 protein. The table shows 1.5 million or so distinct CDR3 sequences, with approximately 43% occurring only once. This record belongs to a study of blood T cells in healthy people across ages. Study-wide points: The study could not conclusively compare naive and antigen-experienced cells, given its unsorted PBMCs. The study lacked donor CMV status, which possibly confounded expanded clonotype changes.

The sequence derives from a woman younger than 30 in good health. The sequencing input was blood. The chain combines TRBV20-1 with TRBJ1-5; D gene ambiguous. The CDR3: CSASPDGGQPQHF. The CDR3 region has the DNA TGCAGTGCTAGCCCGGATGGAGGGCAGCCCCAGCATTTT.